The entry below describes one T cell receptor beta chain. Its antigen is as yet unknown. Trimming removed 3 bases from V and 6 bases from J, with 6 bases in between. The length of the CDR3 is 11 residues. The germline gives CDR1 SGDLS, CDR2 YYNGEE. These data come from a study of OX40 agonist ivuxolimab in advanced cancers. Study findings and constraints: Expanded clones tended on average to be more numerous among CD8+ T cells than CD4+.

If patients had autoimmune disease history or systemic immunosuppression, they were excluded. TCRdb's copy holds only in-frame clones and misses some; the assay was immunoSEQ multiplex PCR. The profile shows nearly 80,000 clones, about 95% of them singletons. The V gene is TRBV9, the J gene TRBJ1-2; D not resolved. The material was CD4+ or CD8+ T cells sorted from blood, obtained in a trial of the OX40 agonist ivuxolimab. This TCR derives from an adult with an advanced solid tumor such as melanoma, head and neck, liver or kidney cancer. CDR3 protein: CASSASNGYTF. CDR3 coding DNA: TGTGCCAGCAGCGCTTCGAATGGCTACACCTTC.